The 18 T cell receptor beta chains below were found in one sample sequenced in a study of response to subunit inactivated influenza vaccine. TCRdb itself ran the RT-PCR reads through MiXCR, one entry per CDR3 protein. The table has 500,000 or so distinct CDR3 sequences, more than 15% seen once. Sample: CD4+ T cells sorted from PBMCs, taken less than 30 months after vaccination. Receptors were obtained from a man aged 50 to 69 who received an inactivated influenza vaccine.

CDR3 sequence: CSARQDREQFF. CDR3 sequence (DNA): TGCAGTGCTAGACAAGACAGGGAGCAGTTCTTC. This chain links TRBV20-1 with TRBJ2-1; tentative D call: TRBD1 (6 bases). This CDR3 has 11 residues. The germline V and J ends were trimmed by 2 bases and 10 bases, with 9 bases remaining between them. Germline lookup yields CDR1 DFQATT and CDR2 SNEGSKA (reference sequence).

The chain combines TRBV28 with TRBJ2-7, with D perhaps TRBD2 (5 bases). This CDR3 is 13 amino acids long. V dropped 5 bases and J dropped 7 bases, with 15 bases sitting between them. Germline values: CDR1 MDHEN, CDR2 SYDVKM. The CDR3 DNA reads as TGTGCCAGCAGTCCATGGGCGGGTAAGGAGCAGTACTTC. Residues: CASSPWAGKEQYF.

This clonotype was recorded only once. This chain's CDR3 is CASSYSVRGLGNTEAFF. CDR3 DNA sequence: TGTGCCAGCAGTTACTCGGTCAGGGGGCTGGGGAACACTGAAGCTTTCTTT. This chain joins TRBV6-5 and TRBJ1-1, with 8 nucleotides matching TRBD1. Germline CDR1 reads MNHEY; CDR2 reads SVGAGI. The CDR3 runs to 17 residues. Germline trimming cut 0 bases from V and 1 base from J; bases unmatched to any gene: 7.

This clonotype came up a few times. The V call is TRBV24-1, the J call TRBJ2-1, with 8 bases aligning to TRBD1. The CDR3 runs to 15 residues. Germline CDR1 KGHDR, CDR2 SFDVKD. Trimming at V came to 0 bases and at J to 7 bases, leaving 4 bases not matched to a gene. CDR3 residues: CATSDLRTGLNEQFF. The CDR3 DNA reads TGTGCCACCAGTGATTTGCGGACAGGGCTAAATGAGCAGTTCTTC.

The CDR3 is CAIREEGASGNTIYF. The CDR3 nucleotides read TGTGCCATCAGAGAAGAGGGTGCCTCTGGAAACACCATATATTTT. The chain carries TRBV10-3 and TRBJ1-3; D remains ambiguous. This CDR3 has 15 amino acids. Trimming cost V 6 bases and J 0 bases, with 12 bases left between them. Germline CDR1 reads ENHRY; CDR2 reads SYGVKD.

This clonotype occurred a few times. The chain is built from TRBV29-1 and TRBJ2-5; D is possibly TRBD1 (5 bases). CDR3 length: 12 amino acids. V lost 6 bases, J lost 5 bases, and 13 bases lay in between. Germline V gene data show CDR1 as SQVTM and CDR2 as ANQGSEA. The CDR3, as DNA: TGCAGCGTCTTAGGGGCGGCGGAGACCCAGTACTTC. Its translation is CSVLGAAETQYF.

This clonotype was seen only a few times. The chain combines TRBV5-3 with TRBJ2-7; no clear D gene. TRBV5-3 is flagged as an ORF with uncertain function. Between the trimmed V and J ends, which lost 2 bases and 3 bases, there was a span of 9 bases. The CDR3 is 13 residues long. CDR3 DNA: TGTGCCAGAAGCTTCCTCCCTTTCTACGAGCAGTACTTC. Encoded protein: CARSFLPFYEQYF.

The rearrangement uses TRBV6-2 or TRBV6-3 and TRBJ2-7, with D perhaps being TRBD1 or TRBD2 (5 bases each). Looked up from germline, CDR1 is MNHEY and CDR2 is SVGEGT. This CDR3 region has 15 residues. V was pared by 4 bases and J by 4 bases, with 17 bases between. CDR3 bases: TGTGCCAGCAGTTCTGCACAGTCGAGGGGTTACGAGCAGTACTTC. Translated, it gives CASSSAQSRGYEQYF.

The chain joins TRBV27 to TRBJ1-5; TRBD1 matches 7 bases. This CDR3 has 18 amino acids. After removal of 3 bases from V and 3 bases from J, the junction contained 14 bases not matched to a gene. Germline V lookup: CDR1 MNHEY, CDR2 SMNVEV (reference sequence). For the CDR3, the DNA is TGTGCCAGCAGTTTTTCCCGGGACAGTTCGGGCTTCAATCAGCCCCAGCATTTT. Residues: CASSFSRDSSGFNQPQHF.

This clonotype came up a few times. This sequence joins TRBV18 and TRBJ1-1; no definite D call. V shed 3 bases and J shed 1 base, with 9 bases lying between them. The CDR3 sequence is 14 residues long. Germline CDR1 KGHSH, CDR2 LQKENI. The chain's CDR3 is CASSPGGKNTEAFF. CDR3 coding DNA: TGTGCCAGCTCACCGGGCGGAAAGAACACTGAAGCTTTCTTT.

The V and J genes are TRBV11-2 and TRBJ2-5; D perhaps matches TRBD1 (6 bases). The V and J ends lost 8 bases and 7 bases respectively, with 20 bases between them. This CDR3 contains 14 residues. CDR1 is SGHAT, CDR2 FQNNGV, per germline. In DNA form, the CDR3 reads TGTGCCAGCGGACGGCAACAGGGTGCGGGGACCCAGTACTTC. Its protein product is CASGRQQGAGTQYF.

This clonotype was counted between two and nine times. The CDR3 is CASSLHIGRADTQYF. The CDR3 region has the DNA TGTGCCAGCAGTTTACATATAGGGAGAGCAGATACGCAGTATTTT. The chain uses TRBV12-3 or TRBV12-4 and TRBJ2-3; D may be TRBD2 (5 bases). This CDR3 has 15 amino acids. Trimming shortened V by 2 bases and J by 4 bases, and 13 bases separated the two germline ends.

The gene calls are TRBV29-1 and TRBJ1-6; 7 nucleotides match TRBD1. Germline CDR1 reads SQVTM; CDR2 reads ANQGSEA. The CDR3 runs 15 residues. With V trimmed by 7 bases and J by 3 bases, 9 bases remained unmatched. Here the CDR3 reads CSASLGTDYNSPLHF. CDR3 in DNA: TGCAGCGCATCCCTCGGGACAGACTATAATTCACCCCTCCACTTT.

This CDR3 reads CASSVTSGKLSGANVLTF. The CDR3 DNA reads TGCGCCAGCAGCGTGACTAGCGGGAAGCTCTCTGGGGCCAACGTCCTGACTTTC. V is TRBV5-1 and J is TRBJ2-6, with 11 bases that match TRBD2. CDR1 SGHRS and CDR2 YFSETQ come from the germline V gene. The trim removed 4 bases at V and 0 bases at J, leaving 6 bases unmatched. This CDR3 spans 18 amino acids.

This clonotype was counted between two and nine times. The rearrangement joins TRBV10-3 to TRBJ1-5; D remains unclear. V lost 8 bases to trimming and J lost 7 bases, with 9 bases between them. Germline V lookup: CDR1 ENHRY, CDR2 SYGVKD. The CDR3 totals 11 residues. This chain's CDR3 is CAIGLNQPQHF. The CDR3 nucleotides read TGTGCCATCGGTTTGAACCAGCCCCAGCATTTT.

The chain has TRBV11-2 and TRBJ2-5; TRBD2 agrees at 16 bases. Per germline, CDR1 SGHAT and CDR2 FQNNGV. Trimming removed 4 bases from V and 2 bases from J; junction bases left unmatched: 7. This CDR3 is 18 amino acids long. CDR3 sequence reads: CASSSGTSGRAEQETQYF. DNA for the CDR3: TGTGCCAGCAGCTCGGGGACTAGCGGGAGGGCCGAACAAGAGACCCAGTACTTC.

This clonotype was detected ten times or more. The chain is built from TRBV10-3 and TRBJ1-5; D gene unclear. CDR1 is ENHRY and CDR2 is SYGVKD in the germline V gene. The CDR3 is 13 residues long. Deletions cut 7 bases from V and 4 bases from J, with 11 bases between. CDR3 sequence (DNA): TGTGCCATCATGGCGGCAGAGAATCAGCCCCAGCATTTT. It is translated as CAIMAAENQPQHF.

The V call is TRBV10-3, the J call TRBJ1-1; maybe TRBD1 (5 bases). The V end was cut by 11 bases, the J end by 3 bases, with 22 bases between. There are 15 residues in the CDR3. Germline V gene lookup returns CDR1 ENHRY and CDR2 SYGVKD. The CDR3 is CAPPRHGAMDTEAFF. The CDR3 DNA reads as TGTGCCCCTCCCCGGCATGGGGCGATGGACACTGAAGCTTTCTTT.